This TCR beta chain came from a study of cytomegalovirus exposure and HLA in healthy donors. Study at large: Earlier, 90 million to 140 million unique TCR beta sequences were recovered from 170 million or so T cells by an analysis.

This clone has more than one count but fewer than ten. The antigen is undetermined. The junction had 6 bases not matched to a gene; V was cut back by 0 bases and J by 2 bases. Germline CDR1 SGHNT, CDR2 YYREEE (reference sequence). The CDR3 has 16 residues. Whole-study findings and limits: DRB1 showed the most TCR associations and HLA-C the fewest in a later analysis, as rates varied by HLA locus. Per a prior analysis, the majority of TCR beta V segments were productive roughly 90% or roughly 30% of the time.

Vbeta (60) and Jbeta (13) primers were used in the PCR. Per the study methods: There were some 87 million unique TCR beta chains by a later count, and some 12 million of them were shared. Profiling relied on immunoSEQ multiplex PCR, and the TCRdb table lists in-frame clones only, not all of them. That table gives V, J and clone size, and the DNA gave D and trimming. The sample holds about 180,000 clones, around 80% seen once. The source material was PBMCs. The TCR comes from a man between 18 and 35 years old in good health and CMV-seronegative. The chain has TRBV5-4 and TRBJ2-7; 9 nucleotides match TRBD2. The CDR3 sequence: CASSLAAGGRAYEQYF. CDR3 DNA sequence: TGTGCCAGCAGCTTGGCCGCGGGAGGGCGAGCCTACGAGCAGTACTTC.